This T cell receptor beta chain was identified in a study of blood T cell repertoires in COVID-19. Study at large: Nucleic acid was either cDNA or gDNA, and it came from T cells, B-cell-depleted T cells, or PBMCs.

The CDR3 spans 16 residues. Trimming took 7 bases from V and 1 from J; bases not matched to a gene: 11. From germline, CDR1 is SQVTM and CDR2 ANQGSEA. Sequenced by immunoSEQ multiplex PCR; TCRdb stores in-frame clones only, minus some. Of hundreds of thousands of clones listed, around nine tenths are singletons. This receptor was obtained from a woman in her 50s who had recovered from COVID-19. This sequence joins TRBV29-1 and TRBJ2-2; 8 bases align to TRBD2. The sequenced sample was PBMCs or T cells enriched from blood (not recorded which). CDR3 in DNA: TGCAGCGGGGGCTCTGGCAGCGGGGGGAACACCGGGGAGCTGTTTTTT. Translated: CSGGSGSGGNTGELFF.